A single sample is the source of the 10 T cell receptor beta chains below, sequenced in a study of blood T cell repertoires in COVID-19. Assay used: immunoSEQ multiplex PCR; TCRdb lists only in-frame clones, some missing. The table includes about 170,000 clones, about 80% detected once. The sequenced sample was peripheral blood. The source is a human donor with acute or convalescent COVID-19. The donor label of this sample is uncertain.

This clone has just a few counts. The chain is built from TRBV5-5 and TRBJ1-1; D call uncertain. The germline V and J ends were trimmed by 5 bases and 4 bases, with 12 bases remaining between them. CDR3 length: 13 residues. Germline V gene lookup returns CDR1 SGHKS and CDR2 YYEKEE (reference sequence). For the CDR3, the DNA is TGTGCCAGCAGTACCACGGCGGGCACTGAAGCTTTCTTT. It codes for CASSTTAGTEAFF.

With regard to this clone: One end of the junction fails to match germline, which may point to a read error. This chain uses TRBV5-4 with TRBJ2-3; 16 nucleotides line up with TRBD2. The CDR3 sequence is 13 residues long. Germline assignment: CDR1 SGHNT and CDR2 YYREEE (reference sequence). In nucleotides, the CDR3 is TGTGCCAGCAGCCTCGGGACTAGCGGGGGGGCGGTATTT. It is translated as CASSLGTSGGAVF.

CDR3 nucleotides: TGCGCCAGCAGCTTGCAGGATGGGGCCAACGTCCTGACTTTC. Translation gives CASSLQDGANVLTF. The J gene is TRBJ2-6, the V gene TRBV5-1; D uncertain. From germline, CDR1 is SGHRS and CDR2 YFSETQ. V lost 1 base and J lost 3, with 5 bases in between. The CDR3 spans 14 residues.

A note on this clone: A much larger clone differs by one base, so this may be a read error. The chain carries TRBV9 and TRBJ1-1; possibly TRBD1 for D (5 bases). CDR1 and CDR2 (germline): SGDLS, YYNGEE. The CDR3 contains 13 residues. The V gene lost 3 bases and the J gene lost 1 base, with 7 bases spanning the gap. DNA of the CDR3: TGTGCCAGCAGCGCCACAGGGAACACTGAAGCTTTCTTT. As protein: CASSATGNTEAFF.

The table lists this clone with a count of one. The CDR3 DNA sequence: TGCAGTGCCCTCGGAGAGACCCAGTACTTC. This translates into CSALGETQYF. V and J are TRBV20-1 and TRBJ2-5; D not certain. CDR3 size: 10 residues. The ends were cut back, 6 bases at V and 4 bases at J, with 6 bases in the middle. CDR1 and CDR2 from the germline V gene are DFQATT and SNEGSKA (reference sequence).

V is TRBV7-6 and J is TRBJ1-5; D unclear. Per the germline V gene, CDR1 is SGHVS and CDR2 is FNYEAQ. V was cut by 5 bases and J by 8 bases, with 13 bases left in between. CDR3 length equals 13 residues. The CDR3 bases are TGTGCCAGCAGCCAACGGGGTGTGGAGCCCCAGCATTTT. Amino acids: CASSQRGVEPQHF.

This chain joins TRBV6-2 or TRBV6-3 and TRBJ1-5; D is uncertain. Germline V lookup: CDR1 MNHEY, CDR2 SVGEGT. Between the trimmed V and J ends, which lost 2 bases and 2 bases, there was a span of 13 bases. CDR3 length: 16 amino acids. In nucleotides, the CDR3 is TGTGCCAGCAGTTACATAAGTCCCGGGGGCAATCAGCCCCAGCATTTT. It encodes CASSYISPGGNQPQHF.

This chain links TRBV30 with TRBJ2-2; 8 bases match TRBD2. Per the germline V gene, CDR1 is GTSNPN and CDR2 is SVGIG (reference sequence). CDR3 size: 16 residues. The ends lost 2 bases at V and 4 bases at J; junction bases unmatched: 9. In nucleotides, the CDR3 is TGTGCCTGGAGTAGTCTGCCCAGCGGGGGCACCGGGGAGCTGTTTTTT. The encoded protein is CAWSSLPSGGTGELFF.

CDR3 nucleotide sequence: TGTGCCAGTAGTATCACAGCTAGCACAGATACGCAGTATTTT. It codes for CASSITASTDTQYF. The gene calls are TRBV19 and TRBJ2-3; D unclear. The CDR3 extends over 14 amino acids. Germline CDR1 LNHDA, CDR2 SQIVND (reference sequence). With 3 bases removed from V and 0 bases from J, the gap between germline ends came to 7 bases.

This clone has a single count. The chain has TRBV3-1 (or the pseudogene TRBV3-2) and TRBJ2-5, with 7 positions matching TRBD1. Germline CDR1 is LGHDT and CDR2 is YNNKEL (reference sequence). V shed 4 bases and J 2 bases; nucleotides not matched to a gene: 4. The CDR3 loop spans 14 amino acids. The CDR3 protein is CASSPWTGQETQYF. CDR3 coding DNA: TGTGCCAGCAGCCCCTGGACAGGACAAGAGACCCAGTACTTC.